Shown below are 32 T cell receptor beta chains from a single sample sequenced in a study of T-cell memory formation after mild COVID-19. Each CDR3 protein is one row after TCRdb ran MiXCR on the 5' RACE reads. The sample includes roughly 600,000 distinct CDR3 sequences, 15% to 20% of them seen just once. The sequenced material came from PBMCs or a T cell subset sorted from them (not recorded which). These TCRs come from an adult woman who had mild COVID-19 (a few samples of this study predate the infection). Cell type and time point are not known.

For the CDR3, the DNA is TGTGCCAGCAGTGAGACAGGGGGCGACTATGGCTACACCTTC. Its translation is CASSETGGDYGYTF. This sequence joins TRBV2 and TRBJ1-2; 10 positions agree with TRBD1. Trimming removed 3 bases from V and 3 bases from J; junction bases left unmatched: 1. This CDR3 is 14 amino acids long. From germline, CDR1 is SNHLY and CDR2 FYNNEI.

The chain uses TRBV12-3 or TRBV12-4 and TRBJ2-7, with D possibly being TRBD2 (5 bases). This CDR3 has 14 amino acids. Trimming removed 3 bases at V and 1 base at J, with 10 bases between. CDR3 residues: CASSFSEGSYEQYF. The CDR3 DNA reads TGTGCCAGCAGTTTCTCTGAGGGATCCTACGAGCAGTACTTC.

This clonotype was found a few times. V usage is TRBV4-2 and J usage is TRBJ2-2; the D is unclear. With 4 bases removed from V and 0 bases from J, the gap between germline ends came to 6 bases. The CDR3 length is 14 residues. Germline CDR1 is LGHNA and CDR2 is YNFKEQ. The CDR3 loop is CASSPNSNTGELFF. The CDR3 bases are TGTGCCAGCAGCCCGAACTCGAACACCGGGGAGCTGTTTTTT.

This clonotype was recorded a few times. This chain's CDR3 is CSAVGQGGNQPQHF. In DNA form, the CDR3 reads TGCAGTGCGGTGGGACAGGGTGGCAATCAGCCCCAGCATTTT. The rearrangement joins TRBV20-1 to TRBJ1-5; TRBD1 aligns across 9 bases. V lost 6 bases and J lost 2; bases outside the gene matches: 5. Germline assignment: CDR1 DFQATT and CDR2 SNEGSKA (reference sequence). This CDR3 has 14 amino acids.

This clonotype was detected many times. This chain connects TRBV29-1 to TRBJ2-1, with D possibly matching TRBD2 (6 bases). Deletions cut 0 bases from V and 8 bases from J, with 14 bases between. Germline CDR1 SQVTM, CDR2 ANQGSEA. The CDR3 length is 14 residues. In DNA, the CDR3 is TGCAGCGTTGAAGATTTTGAGACTAGGCATGAGCAGTTCTTC. Its translation: CSVEDFETRHEQFF.

This clonotype appeared a few times. The J gene is TRBJ2-2, the V gene TRBV13; 9 nucleotides match TRBD2. Germline values: CDR1 PRHDT, CDR2 FYEKMQ (reference sequence). After removal of 4 bases from V and 4 bases from J, the junction contained 7 bases not matched to a gene. The CDR3 is 16 residues long. The CDR3 DNA reads as TGTGCCAGCAGCTCCCTACTAGCGGGCCCCACCGGGGAGCTGTTTTTT. As protein: CASSSLLAGPTGELFF.

The table lists this clonotype with a few counts. The chain uses TRBV6-4 and TRBJ2-3, with 8 bases identical to TRBD2. J was trimmed by 3 bases and V by 8 bases; bases with no gene match: 13. Germline lookup yields CDR1 MRHNA and CDR2 SNTAGT. This CDR3 has 16 amino acids. The CDR3 DNA sequence: TGTGCCAGCCCGGGGACTAGACGGTCCGGGACAGATACGCAGTATTTT. It encodes CASPGTRRSGTDTQYF.

This clonotype has more than one count but fewer than ten. The V gene is TRBV4-2, the J gene TRBJ2-7; the D gene could be TRBD1 or TRBD2 (6 bases each). CDR3 length: 15 amino acids. CDR1 is LGHNA and CDR2 is YNFKEQ in the germline V gene. V was trimmed by 0 bases and J by 9 bases, leaving 18 bases between them. The CDR3 bases are TGTGCCAGCAGCCAAGATCTCGGGGGCTCGGCAGTGCAGTACTTC. Translation: CASSQDLGGSAVQYF.

Comments on this clonotype: A junction end diverges from the germline sequence, so it may reflect a read error. For the CDR3, the DNA is TGTGCCAGCACCCCCATTCAGGGGGGGAACTTC. Translation: CASTPIQGGNF. The V and J genes are TRBV7-8 and TRBJ2-1, with D possibly being TRBD1 or TRBD2 (7 bases each). Germline CDR1 is SGHVS and CDR2 is FQNEAQ. CDR3 length equals 11 residues.

The CDR3 loop reads CSVETQGSDTEAFF. The CDR3 nucleotides read TGCAGCGTTGAGACGCAGGGGTCAGACACTGAAGCTTTCTTT. V gene TRBV29-1 combines with J gene TRBJ1-1, with a possible D match to TRBD1 (6 bases). The germline V gene encodes CDR1 SQVTM and CDR2 ANQGSEA. There are 14 residues in the CDR3. V was clipped by 3 bases and J by 3 bases, with 14 bases between them.

The chain combines TRBV7-9 with TRBJ2-1, with 9 bases fitting TRBD2. This CDR3 comprises 16 residues. V lost 1 base to trimming and J lost 7 bases; unmatched junction nucleotides: 8. Germline V lookup: CDR1 SEHNR, CDR2 FQNEAQ (reference sequence). The CDR3 DNA is TGTGCCAGCAGCTTAGGGACTAGCGCCTTTTGGAATGAGCAGTTCTTC. Translated, it gives CASSLGTSAFWNEQFF. Variable domain in full (rest from reference TRBV7-9 and TRBJ2-1): DTGVSQNPRHKITKRGQNVTFRCDPISEHNRLYWYRQTLGQGPEFLTYFQNEAQLEKSRLLSDRFSAERPKGSFSTLEIQRTEQGDSAMYLCASSLGTSAFWNEQFFGPGTRLTVL.

V gene TRBV29-1 combines with J gene TRBJ1-5, with D perhaps TRBD1 (6 bases). V was clipped by 7 bases and J by 2 bases, with 12 bases between them. The CDR3 length is 13 residues. Germline CDR1 reads SQVTM; CDR2 reads ANQGSEA. CDR3 DNA sequence: TGCAGCGCTTCAGGGGAACGCAATCAGCCCCAGCATTTT. This encodes CSASGERNQPQHF.

The chain couples TRBV7-9 to TRBJ2-3; 10 positions match TRBD2. Per germline, CDR1 SEHNR and CDR2 FQNEAQ (reference sequence). The V and J ends lost 1 base and 4 bases, in that order; junction bases with no gene match: 8. The CDR3 spans 17 residues. The CDR3 loop reads CASSLEALAGVSDTQYF. CDR3 nucleotides: TGTGCCAGCAGCTTAGAAGCCCTAGCGGGAGTGTCAGATACGCAGTATTTT. The full variable domain, rest sourced from reference TRBV7-9 and TRBJ2-3, is DTGVSQNPRHKITKRGQNVTFRCDPISEHNRLYWYRQTLGQGPEFLTYFQNEAQLEKSRLLSDRFSAERPKGSFSTLEIQRTEQGDSAMYLCASSLEALAGVSDTQYFGPGTRLTVL.

This chain uses TRBV30 with TRBJ2-3; perhaps D is TRBD1 or TRBD2 (5 bases each). The CDR3 spans 13 residues. The germline V and J ends were trimmed by 4 bases and 6 bases, with 14 bases remaining between them. Germline CDR1 reads GTSNPN; CDR2 reads SVGIG (reference sequence). CDR3 coding DNA: TGTGCCTGGAACCGCAGGGAGAGGGATACGCAGTATTTT. This gives the protein CAWNRRERDTQYF.

V is TRBV3-1 and J is TRBJ2-7; the D is unclear. The V gene's germline CDR1 is LGHDT and CDR2 YNNKEL (reference sequence). There are 15 residues in the CDR3. Deletions cut 1 base from V and 5 bases from J, with 15 bases between. The CDR3 DNA reads as TGTGCCAGCAGCCAAGGAATTAGTAGTTACAACGAGCAGTACTTC. Residues: CASSQGISSYNEQYF.

The chain carries TRBV5-1 and TRBJ2-7; D is perhaps TRBD1 (6 bases). CDR1 is SGHRS, CDR2 YFSETQ, per germline. CDR3 size: 15 residues. V shed 2 bases and J shed 3 bases, with 15 bases lying between them. In DNA form, the CDR3 reads TGCGCCAGCAGCTTTTCAGGGGACGGAGTCTACGAGCAGTACTTC. This encodes CASSFSGDGVYEQYF.

This clonotype was found a few times. The genes are TRBV5-1 and TRBJ2-7, with 10 bases lining up with TRBD1. CDR3 length: 17 residues. Losses at the gene ends were 1 base for V and 2 bases for J; bases not matched to a gene: 9. CDR1 is SGHRS and CDR2 is YFSETQ in the germline V gene. CDR3 amino acids: CASSLFHSGTGAYEQYF. The CDR3 nucleotides read TGCGCCAGCAGCTTGTTCCATTCCGGGACAGGGGCCTACGAGCAGTACTTC.

Remarks on this clonotype: A much larger clone lies one base from this, so it may be a read error. The CDR3 region has the DNA TGTGCCAGCAGCCCTCAAGCGAAGGTCCCCACTGGAAACACCATATATTTT. As protein: CASSPQAKVPTGNTIYF. The chain is built from TRBV12-3 or TRBV12-4 and TRBJ1-3; D call uncertain. V lost 6 bases to trimming and J lost 2 bases, with 20 bases between them. The CDR3 has 17 amino acids.

This clonotype was picked up a small number of times. The rearrangement uses TRBV20-1 and TRBJ1-1, with 9 bases lining up with TRBD1. CDR1 and CDR2 from the germline V gene are DFQATT and SNEGSKA (reference sequence). The CDR3 contains 13 residues. V dropped 6 bases and J dropped 4; count of bases not matched to a gene: 6. The CDR3 coding sequence is TGCAGTGCCGGACAGGGGAGGAGCACTGAAGCTTTCTTT. Its protein product is CSAGQGRSTEAFF.

The table lists this clonotype with a few counts. This CDR3 reads CASSLRTTDTQYF. In DNA, the CDR3 is TGTGCCAGCAGCTTACGTACCACAGATACGCAGTATTTT. The gene calls are TRBV11-2 and TRBJ2-3; D is unclear. The V gene lost 2 bases and the J gene lost 2 bases, with 5 bases spanning the gap. CDR1 and CDR2 (germline): SGHAT, FQNNGV. The CDR3 extends over 13 amino acids. Drawing the rest from reference TRBV11-2 and TRBJ2-3, the complete variable domain is EAGVAQSPRYKIIEKRQSVAFWCNPISGHATLYWYQQILGQGPKLLIQFQNNGVVDDSQLPKDRFSAERLKGVDSTLKIQPAKLEDSAVYLCASSLRTTDTQYFGPGTRLTVL.

This clonotype was detected many times. The rearrangement joins TRBV27 to TRBJ2-1, with D possibly TRBD2 on 5 matching bases. CDR3 length equals 12 residues. Per germline, CDR1 MNHEY and CDR2 SMNVEV (reference sequence). With 5 bases removed from V and 6 bases from J, the gap between germline ends came to 8 bases. CDR3 sequence (DNA): TGTGCCAGCAGTCTAGCTCCCAATGAGCAGTTCTTC. Its protein product is CASSLAPNEQFF.

The chain links TRBV6-2 or TRBV6-3 to TRBJ2-1; 14 bases are a match to TRBD2. J lost 2 bases, V lost 4 bases, and 13 bases had no gene match. The germline CDR1 and CDR2 sequences are MNHEY and SVGEGT. The CDR3 length is 20 residues. The CDR3 coding sequence is TGTGCCAGCAGTTTTACTTACGGGACTAGCGGGAGTGTCGCCTACAATGAGCAGTTCTTC. Its translation is CASSFTYGTSGSVAYNEQFF.

The gene calls are TRBV6-1 and TRBJ2-7; TRBD2 is a possible D gene (6 bases). V lost 6 bases to trimming and J lost 3 bases, with 12 bases between them. The CDR3 has 13 residues. The germline V gene has CDR1 MNHNS and CDR2 SASEGT. CDR3 sequence: CASSGDWGYEQYF. In nucleotides, the CDR3 is TGTGCCAGCAGCGGGGACTGGGGCTACGAGCAGTACTTC.

The V gene is TRBV15, the J gene TRBJ2-7; 11 bases map to TRBD1. V was pared by 0 bases and J by 3 bases, with 7 bases of the junction left unmatched. CDR3 length equals 17 residues. Germline CDR1 reads LNHNV; CDR2 reads YYDKDF (reference sequence). The chain's CDR3 is CATSREGQGGSGYEQYF. CDR3 coding DNA: TGTGCCACCAGCAGAGAGGGACAGGGGGGTAGTGGCTACGAGCAGTACTTC.

This clonotype was seen only a few times. The chain is built from TRBV7-9 and TRBJ2-7, with TRBD2 matching over 9 bases. Germline CDR1 and CDR2: SEHNR and FQNEAQ (reference sequence). Trimming at V came to 7 bases and at J to 5 bases, leaving 6 bases not matched to a gene. This CDR3 spans 13 amino acids. The CDR3 region has the DNA TGTGCCAGCACCAGAGCGGGAGGTGACGAGCAGTACTTC. Protein product: CASTRAGGDEQYF. Full variable domain (remainder filled in from reference TRBV7-9 and TRBJ2-7): DTGVSQNPRHKITKRGQNVTFRCDPISEHNRLYWYRQTLGQGPEFLTYFQNEAQLEKSRLLSDRFSAERPKGSFSTLEIQRTEQGDSAMYLCASTRAGGDEQYFGPGTRLTVT.

The V gene is TRBV7-9, the J gene TRBJ2-7; D gene ambiguous. Trimming left V 4 bases short and J 5 bases short, with 9 bases between. Germline V gene lookup returns CDR1 SEHNR and CDR2 FQNEAQ (reference sequence). The length of the CDR3 is 12 residues. CDR3 sequence: CASSSPTDEQYF. DNA for the CDR3: TGTGCCAGCAGCTCCCCGACGGACGAGCAGTACTTC. The whole variable domain, remainder taken from reference TRBV7-9 and TRBJ2-7, is DTGVSQNPRHKITKRGQNVTFRCDPISEHNRLYWYRQTLGQGPEFLTYFQNEAQLEKSRLLSDRFSAERPKGSFSTLEIQRTEQGDSAMYLCASSSPTDEQYFGPGTRLTVT.

This clonotype has more than one count but fewer than ten. V gene TRBV19 combines with J gene TRBJ2-5; D perhaps matches TRBD2 (7 bases). Germline lookup yields CDR1 LNHDA and CDR2 SQIVND (reference sequence). The CDR3 is made up of 19 amino acids. The V and J ends lost 3 bases and 1 base respectively, with 24 bases between them. The CDR3 DNA reads TGTGCCAGTAGTATCTACGGGAGGTCGTTTGACAGGACCCAAGAGACCCAGTACTTC. Residues: CASSIYGRSFDRTQETQYF.

This sequence joins TRBV4-2 and TRBJ1-1; D remains ambiguous. This CDR3 contains 12 residues. Between the trimmed V and J ends, which lost 7 bases and 0 bases, there was a span of 6 bases. Germline values: CDR1 LGHNA, CDR2 YNFKEQ. For the CDR3, the DNA is TGTGCCAGCAAACGGGTGAACACTGAAGCTTTCTTT. This encodes CASKRVNTEAFF.

This chain connects TRBV6-6 to TRBJ2-1; 7 bases line up with TRBD1. Unmatched junction bases numbered 6, after V lost 0 bases and J lost 4 bases. The CDR3 contains 16 residues. Germline V gene data show CDR1 as MNHNY and CDR2 as SVGAGI (reference sequence). Written as DNA, the CDR3 is TGTGCCAGCAGTTACTCCCAGGGGGTGGGGTACAATGAGCAGTTCTTC. Translating gives CASSYSQGVGYNEQFF.

V is TRBV30 and J is TRBJ1-1; the D is unclear. The ends were cut back, 1 base at V and 8 bases at J, with 11 bases in the middle. The CDR3 consists of 12 residues. Germline assignment: CDR1 GTSNPN and CDR2 SVGIG (reference sequence). The CDR3 bases are TGTGCCTGGAGTGAGGAGGGCGTGGAAGCTTTCTTT. This translates into CAWSEEGVEAFF.

The CDR3 nucleotides are TGTGCCAGCAGTGAAGGAGGCAGGGGGCGAGAGACCCAGTACTTC. As protein: CASSEGGRGRETQYF. The chain carries TRBV2 and TRBJ2-5; 8 positions agree with TRBD1. In germline, CDR1 is SNHLY, CDR2 FYNNEI. J gave up 4 bases and V 1 base, and 5 bases lay outside the gene matches. This CDR3 region has 15 residues.

The chain recombines TRBV18 with TRBJ1-3, with 9 bases matching TRBD1. CDR3 size: 15 residues. The germline V gene has CDR1 KGHSH and CDR2 LQKENI. The junction had 9 bases not matched to a gene; V was cut back by 3 bases and J by 9 bases. The CDR3, as DNA: TGTGCCAGCTCACCGTTGGAGGGACAGGGACCCACCATATATTTT. Protein product: CASSPLEGQGPTIYF.